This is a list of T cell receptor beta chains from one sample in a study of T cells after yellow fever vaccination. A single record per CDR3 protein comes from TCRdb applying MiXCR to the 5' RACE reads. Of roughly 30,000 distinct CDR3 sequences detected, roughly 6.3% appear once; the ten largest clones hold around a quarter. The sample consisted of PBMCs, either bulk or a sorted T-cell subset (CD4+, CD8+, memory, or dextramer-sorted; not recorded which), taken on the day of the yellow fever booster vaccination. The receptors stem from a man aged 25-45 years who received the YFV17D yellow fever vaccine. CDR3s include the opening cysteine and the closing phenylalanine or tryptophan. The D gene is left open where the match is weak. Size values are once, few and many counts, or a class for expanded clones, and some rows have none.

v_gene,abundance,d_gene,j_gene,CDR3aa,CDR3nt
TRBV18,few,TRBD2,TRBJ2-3,CASSPGLADTQYF,TGTGCCAGCTCACCCGGACTAGCAGATACGCAGTATTTT
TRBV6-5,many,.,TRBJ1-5,CASSYRDSNQPQHF,TGTGCCAGCAGTTATCGGGATAGCAATCAGCCCCAGCATTTT
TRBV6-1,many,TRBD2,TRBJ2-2,CASSARLAGVDTGELFF,TGTGCCAGCAGTGCCCGACTAGCGGGAGTCGACACCGGGGAGCTGTTTTTT
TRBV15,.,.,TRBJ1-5,CATSRETLGDQPQHF,TGTGCCACCAGCAGAGAGACCCTGGGGGATCAGCCCCAGCATTTT
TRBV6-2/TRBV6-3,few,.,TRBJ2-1,CASRDSIYNEQFF,TGTGCCAGCCGGGACTCGATCTACAATGAGCAGTTCTTC
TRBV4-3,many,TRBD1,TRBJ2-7,CASSLDTGQGADEQYF,TGCGCCAGCAGCCTAGATACGGGACAGGGGGCTGACGAGCAGTACTTC
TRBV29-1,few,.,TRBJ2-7,CSVGGVGFGEQYF,TGCAGCGTGGGGGGCGTTGGGTTTGGCGAGCAGTACTTC
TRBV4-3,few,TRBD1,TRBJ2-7,CASSRDRYYEQYF,TGCGCCAGCAGCCGGGACAGGTACTACGAGCAGTACTTC
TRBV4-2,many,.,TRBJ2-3,CASSQTEGGSDTQYF,TGTGCCAGCAGCCAGACGGAGGGCGGGTCAGATACGCAGTATTTT
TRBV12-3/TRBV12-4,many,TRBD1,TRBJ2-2,CASRRQGIGELFF,TGTGCCAGCAGAAGACAGGGGATCGGGGAGCTGTTTTTT
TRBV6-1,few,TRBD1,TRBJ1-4,CASSPSGQGEKLFF,TGTGCCAGCAGCCCATCGGGACAGGGTGAAAAACTGTTTTTT
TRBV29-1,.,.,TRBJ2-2,CSVRGTNMNTGELFF,TGCAGCGTTAGAGGCACAAACATGAACACCGGGGAGCTGTTTTTT
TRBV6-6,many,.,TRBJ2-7,CAPWDEQYF,TGTGCCCCCTGGGACGAGCAGTACTTC
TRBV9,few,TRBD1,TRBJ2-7,CASSVTGQLPYEQYF,TGTGCCAGCAGCGTAACGGGACAGCTCCCCTACGAGCAGTACTTC
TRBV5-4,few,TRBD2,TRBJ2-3,CASSLGGSRSDTQYF,TGTGCCAGCAGCTTGGGCGGGAGTCGCTCAGATACGCAGTATTTT
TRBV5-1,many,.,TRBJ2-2,CASSLLGNTGELFF,TGCGCCAGCAGCTTGTTGGGCAACACCGGGGAGCTGTTTTTT
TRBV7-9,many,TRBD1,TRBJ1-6,CASSEQGQNPNSPLHF,TGTGCCAGCAGCGAACAGGGACAGAACCCTAATTCACCCCTCCACTTT
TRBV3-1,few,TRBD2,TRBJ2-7,CASSPSIAGGPMKQYF,TGTGCCAGCAGCCCTTCAATAGCGGGAGGGCCGATGAAGCAGTACTTC
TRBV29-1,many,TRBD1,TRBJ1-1,CSVEVGQGLEAFF,TGCAGCGTTGAGGTGGGACAGGGGTTAGAAGCTTTCTTT
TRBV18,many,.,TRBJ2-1,CASSPSLSSSYNEQFF,TGTGCCAGCTCACCTTCCCTTTCGAGCTCCTACAATGAGCAGTTCTTC
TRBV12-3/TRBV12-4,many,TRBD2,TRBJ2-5,CASSLAGAQTQYF,TGTGCCAGCAGCCTAGCGGGAGCGCAGACCCAGTACTTC
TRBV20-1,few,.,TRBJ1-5,CSARDPEGNQPQHF,TGCAGTGCTAGAGATCCGGAGGGCAATCAGCCCCAGCATTTT
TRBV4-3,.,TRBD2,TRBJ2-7,CASSHRTSGSTYEQYF,TGCGCCAGCAGCCATAGGACTAGCGGGAGCACCTACGAGCAGTACTTC
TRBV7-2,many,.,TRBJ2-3,CASSLSPGADTQYF,TGTGCCAGCAGCTTATCCCCAGGGGCAGATACGCAGTATTTT
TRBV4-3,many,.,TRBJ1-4,CASSQPQGATEKLFF,TGCGCCAGCAGCCAACCACAGGGAGCAACTGAAAAACTGTTTTTT
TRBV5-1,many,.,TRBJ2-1,CASSLGGRARSEQFF,TGCGCCAGCAGCTTGGGGGGCAGAGCCAGGAGTGAGCAGTTCTTC
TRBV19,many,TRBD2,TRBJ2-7,CASRDSGLSYEQYF,TGTGCCAGTAGGGATAGCGGGTTGTCCTACGAGCAGTACTTC
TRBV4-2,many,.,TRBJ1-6,CASSQDHGMNSPLHF,TGTGCCAGCAGCCAAGATCACGGGATGAATTCACCCCTCCACTTT
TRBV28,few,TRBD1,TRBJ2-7,CASTQLDRAYEQYF,TGTGCCAGCACCCAGCTGGACAGGGCCTACGAGCAGTACTTC
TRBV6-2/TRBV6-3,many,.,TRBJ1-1,CASSYVGGNTEAFF,TGTGCCAGCAGTTACGTTGGGGGGAACACTGAAGCTTTCTTT
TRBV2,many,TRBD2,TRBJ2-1,CASSTGTTAMSEQFF,TGTGCCAGCAGCACCGGGACTACGGCCATGAGTGAGCAGTTCTTC
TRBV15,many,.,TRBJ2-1,CATSRDIKDSEQFF,TGTGCCACCAGCAGAGATATAAAGGATAGCGAGCAGTTCTTC
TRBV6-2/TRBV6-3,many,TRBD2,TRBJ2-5,CASSSSLLAGGGETQYF,TGTGCCAGCAGTTCATCCCTTCTAGCGGGAGGGGGTGAGACCCAGTACTTC
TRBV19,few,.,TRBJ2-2,CASKPLGGNTGELFF,TGTGCGAGTAAGCCACTAGGGGGAAACACCGGGGAGCTGTTTTTT
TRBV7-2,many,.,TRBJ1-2,CANTIGYGYTF,TGTGCCAATACCATAGGTTATGGCTACACCTTC
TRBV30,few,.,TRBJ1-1,CAWTLGEQGVTEAFF,TGTGCCTGGACGCTCGGCGAACAGGGTGTCACTGAAGCTTTCTTT
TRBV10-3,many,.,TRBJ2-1,CAISESPGGTRFNEQFF,TGTGCCATCAGTGAGTCCCCAGGGGGGACTAGGTTCAATGAGCAGTTCTTC
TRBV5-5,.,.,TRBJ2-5,CASGYGPAPAGETQYF,TGTGCCAGCGGATACGGTCCAGCCCCCGCCGGGGAGACCCAGTACTTC
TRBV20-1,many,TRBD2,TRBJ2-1,CSASPLTSGTAHEQFF,TGCAGTGCTAGTCCACTGACTAGCGGAACCGCCCACGAGCAGTTCTTC
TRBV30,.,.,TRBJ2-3,CAWSFAPQDTQYF,TGTGCCTGGAGTTTTGCCCCACAGGATACGCAGTATTTT
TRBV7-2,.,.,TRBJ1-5,CASSLTGTTHNQPQHF,TGTGCCAGCAGCCTTACCGGGACGACGCACAATCAGCCCCAGCATTTT
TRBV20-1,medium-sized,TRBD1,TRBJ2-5,CSARGGQGYETQYF,TGCAGTGCTAGAGGAGGACAGGGGTATGAGACCCAGTACTTC
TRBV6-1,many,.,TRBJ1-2,CASSASRQAYGYTF,TGTGCCAGCAGTGCCAGCAGACAGGCGTATGGCTACACCTTC
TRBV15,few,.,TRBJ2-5,CATSRDGTALRTQYF,TGTGCCACCAGCAGAGATGGGACGGCATTGCGGACCCAGTACTTC
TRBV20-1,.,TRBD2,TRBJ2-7,CRAGGGVAEQYF,TGCAGGGCGGGGGGGGGAGTGGCCGAGCAGTACTTC